The rows below give T cell receptor beta chains drawn from one sample of a study of T-cell reconstitution after alpha-beta-depleted transplantation in children. TCRdb reanalysed the PCR reads using MiXCR and keeps one entry per CDR3 protein. The profile covers hundreds of thousands of distinct CDR3 sequences, with roughly a sixth appearing a single time and approximately 40% taken by the ten largest. The source material was PBMCs, mostly from graft donor cells, sampled 360 days after TCRalphabeta/CD19-depleted stem cell transplant. These TCRs come from a male patient between 2 and 10 years old who had a stem cell transplant for acute lymphoblastic leukemia, so the T cells may come from the graft donor. The CDR3 runs from the conserved cysteine through the conserved F or W. The order of the fields is V gene, D gene, clone size, J gene, CDR3 protein, CDR3 DNA. D genes are given only for firm matches. Clone size, where shown, is once, few, many, or a class for clones that have expanded.

V: TRBV7-2
D: -
size: -
J: TRBJ2-7
CDR3: CASSSPQGISYEQYF
DNA: TGTGCCAGCAGCTCCCCACAGGGAATATCCTACGAGCAGTACTTC

V: TRBV20-1
D: TRBD1
size: once
J: TRBJ1-1
CDR3: CSAREARGRTEAFF
DNA: TGCAGTGCTAGAGAGGCCAGGGGGAGGACTGAAGCTTTCTTT

V: TRBV6-1
D: -
size: -
J: TRBJ2-3
CDR3: CASSPRSRVGTDTQYF
DNA: TGTGCCAGCAGCCCCAGGTCGCGGGTCGGCACAGATACGCAGTATTTT

V: TRBV10-1
D: TRBD2
size: -
J: TRBJ2-7
CDR3: CASSESTSGGYTYEQYF
DNA: TGCGCCAGCAGTGAGTCTACTAGCGGGGGATACACCTACGAGCAGTACTTC

V: TRBV10-3
D: -
size: few
J: TRBJ2-5
CDR3: CAISESLLSGQETQYF
DNA: TGTGCCATCAGTGAGTCCCTGCTCTCAGGCCAAGAGACCCAGTACTTC

V: TRBV20-1
D: TRBD1
size: -
J: TRBJ2-7
CDR3: CSAWAGTGVHEQYF
DNA: TGCAGTGCGTGGGCCGGGACAGGGGTCCACGAGCAGTACTTC

V: TRBV5-1
D: -
size: few
J: TRBJ2-4
CDR3: CASSPGGTDKNIQYF
DNA: TGCGCCAGCAGCCCGGGCGGGACGGACAAAAACATTCAGTACTTC

V: TRBV5-1
D: -
size: -
J: TRBJ2-7
CDR3: CASSSHPIYEQYF
DNA: TGCGCCAGCAGCTCCCACCCAATCTACGAGCAATACTTC

V: TRBV19
D: -
size: -
J: TRBJ1-1
CDR3: CASSTHLNTEAFF
DNA: TGTGCCAGTAGTACACACCTGAACACTGAAGCTTTCTTT

V: TRBV30
D: -
size: many
J: TRBJ2-7
CDR3: CAWMRDRVYEQYF
DNA: TGTGCCTGGATGCGGGACAGAGTCTACGAGCAGTACTTC